What follows are 3 T cell receptor beta chains derived from one specimen sequenced in a study of blood T cells in healthy people across ages. Next came a second PCR, run for about 7 to 12 cycles, which used a sample-barcoded 5' primer along with a J-beta primer mix. From the 5' RACE reads, TCRdb called clonotypes with MiXCR, one entry per CDR3 protein. The sample carries about 1,500,000 distinct CDR3 sequences, 28% recorded once. Sequenced material: blood. The receptors were sampled from a woman under 40 in good health.

As for this clonotype: The junction and the germline gene differ at one end; a read error may be behind it. The chain recombines TRBV20-1 with TRBJ2-2, with TRBD2 as a possible D gene (6 bases). Germline V CDR1 and CDR2: DFQATT, SNEGSKA (reference sequence). This CDR3 contains 16 residues. CDR3 in DNA: TGCGGTGCTAGAGATGGAGGGGCAGACAACACCGGGGAGCCGTTTTTT. Translation: CGARDGGADNTGEPFF.

J is TRBJ1-1 and V is TRBV28, with 9 bases matching TRBD1. The V segment lost 5 bases and the J segment 1 base; nucleotides outside the gene matches: 5. The CDR3 consists of 15 residues. Germline V gene sequence: CDR1 MDHEN, CDR2 SYDVKM. CDR3 region: CASSGPGQGNTEAFF. DNA of the CDR3: TGTGCCAGCAGTGGGCCGGGACAGGGGAACACTGAAGCTTTCTTT.

This clonotype was observed a few times. The chain joins TRBV6-6 to TRBJ2-7; TRBD1 is a possible D gene (5 bases). The germline V and J ends were trimmed by 4 bases and 5 bases, with 18 bases remaining between them. CDR3 length: 15 amino acids. Germline loops: CDR1 MNHNY, CDR2 SVGAGI (reference sequence). The CDR3 is CASSSQGIGFHEQYF. As DNA, the CDR3 is TGTGCCAGCAGTTCCCAGGGAATTGGATTCCACGAGCAGTACTTC.